This T cell receptor (beta chain) emerged from a study of blood T cell repertoires in COVID-19. This table comes from immunoSEQ multiplex PCR, and its TCRdb copy is limited to in-frame clones, with some not included. Of roughly 250,000 clones in the sample, about 84% were seen once. Trimming removed 0 bases from V and 4 bases from J, with 10 bases in between. CDR3 length: 15 amino acids. Germline V gives CDR1 SGHNT, CDR2 YYREEE (reference sequence). This chain joins TRBV5-4 and TRBJ2-2; tentative D call: TRBD2 (5 bases). What was sequenced was PBMCs or T cells enriched from blood (not recorded which). This TCR was recovered from a woman aged 45 to 65 who had recovered from COVID-19. Here the CDR3 reads CASSLGGLFTGELFF. CDR3 DNA sequence: TGTGCCAGCAGCTTGGGCGGACTCTTCACCGGGGAGCTGTTTTTT.